Included here is one TCR beta chain sequence, with context. The data are from a study of blood T cell repertoires in COVID-19. Produced via immunoSEQ multiplex PCR; TCRdb's table is partial and in-frame only. The data contain 96,000 or so clones, 85% to 95% of them seen just once; the ten biggest clones take up 1.7%. Germline loops: CDR1 SGHRS, CDR2 YFSETQ. V dropped 4 bases and J dropped 8 bases, with 18 bases sitting between them. This CDR3 is 15 amino acids long. This TCR was recovered from a man in his sixties with acute or convalescent COVID-19. Material: peripheral blood. The J gene is TRBJ1-4, the V gene TRBV5-1; D perhaps matches TRBD1 (6 bases). Written as DNA, the CDR3 is TGCGCCAGCAGCGCGGATGGGGGCGAGGAGGAAAAACTGTTTTTT. Its protein is CASSADGGEEEKLFF.